The clone carrying this T cell receptor (beta chain) was observed at least ten times. Its antigen is currently unknown. The CDR3 runs 12 residues. Germline V gene lookup returns CDR1 DFQATT and CDR2 SNEGSKA (reference sequence). V lost 3 bases to trimming and J lost 3 bases, with 9 bases between them. This sample is part of a study of CD8 T cells in ankylosing spondylitis. Overall study results and limits: Existing reports had already noted some motif variants in reactive arthritis synovial fluid and blood. It was reported that disease-linked clones were significantly enriched in matched ankylosing spondylitis synovial fluid.

Libraries for TCR beta were made by quantitative 5'-RACE with molecular barcodes. MiXCR, applied by TCRdb to the 5' RACE reads, yields one record per CDR3 protein. This table has about 130,000 distinct CDR3 sequences, over 10% appearing once. The genes are TRBV20-1 and TRBJ2-7, with D tentatively TRBD2 (6 bases). This sequence was found in a female donor with ankylosing spondylitis or in good health (not recorded which). Input material: blood, either unsorted or a sorted T cell fraction (not recorded which). The CDR3 here is CSASGAGYEQYF. CDR3 nucleotides: TGCAGTGCTAGCGGAGCGGGCTACGAGCAGTACTTC.